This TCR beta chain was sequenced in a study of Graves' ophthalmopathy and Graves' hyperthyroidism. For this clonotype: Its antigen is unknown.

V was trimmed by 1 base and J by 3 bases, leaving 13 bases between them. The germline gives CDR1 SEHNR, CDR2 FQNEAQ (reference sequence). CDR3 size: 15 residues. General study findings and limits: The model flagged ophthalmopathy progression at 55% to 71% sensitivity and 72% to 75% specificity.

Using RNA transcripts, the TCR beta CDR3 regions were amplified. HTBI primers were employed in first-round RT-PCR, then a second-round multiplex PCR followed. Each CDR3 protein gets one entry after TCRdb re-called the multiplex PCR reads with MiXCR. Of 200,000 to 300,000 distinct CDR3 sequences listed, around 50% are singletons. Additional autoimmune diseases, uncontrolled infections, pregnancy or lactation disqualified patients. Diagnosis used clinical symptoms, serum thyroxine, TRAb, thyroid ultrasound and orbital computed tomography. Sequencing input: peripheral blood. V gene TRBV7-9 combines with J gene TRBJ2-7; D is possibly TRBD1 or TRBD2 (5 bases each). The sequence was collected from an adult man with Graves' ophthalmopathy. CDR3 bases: TGTGCCAGCAGCTTAGAGTCCTCAGGGAGCTACGAGCAGTACTTC. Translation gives CASSLESSGSYEQYF.